The 29 T cell receptor beta chains presented below share a single source sample, sequenced in a study of T-cell reconstitution after alpha-beta-depleted transplantation in children. A TCRbeta library incorporating unique molecular identifiers was prepared. TCRdb re-derived calls from the PCR reads in MiXCR, one entry per CDR3 protein. Here the sample spans 450,000 to 500,000 distinct CDR3 sequences, under 15% being singletons. The source material was PBMCs from the stem cell graft donor, sampled from the stem cell graft. Receptors were obtained from a human donor who donated a stem cell graft to a child with combined immunodeficiency.

This clonotype appeared a few times. This chain links TRBV7-2 with TRBJ2-7, with TRBD2 matching 13 bases. The CDR3 is 16 residues long. V shed 5 bases and J 0 bases; nucleotides not matched to a gene: 4. From germline, CDR1 is SGHTA and CDR2 FQGNSA. In nucleotides, the CDR3 is TGTGCCAGCAGCCCCTGGACTAGCGGGAGCTCCTACGAGCAGTACTTC. This encodes CASSPWTSGSSYEQYF.

CDR3 nucleotide sequence: TGTGCCAGCAGTTACTCCCACACCCCTGGAAACACCATATATTTT. It is translated as CASSYSHTPGNTIYF. V and J are TRBV6-5 and TRBJ1-3, with D unclear. Germline lookup yields CDR1 MNHEY and CDR2 SVGAGI. The CDR3 has 15 residues. V was clipped by 0 bases and J by 2 bases, with 8 bases between them.

This clonotype was seen ten or more times. V usage is TRBV12-3 or TRBV12-4 and J usage is TRBJ2-5; D possibly corresponds to TRBD1 (5 bases). Trimming shortened V by 5 bases and J by 4 bases, and 11 bases separated the two germline ends. The CDR3 consists of 13 residues. CDR3 protein: CASSLPQGETQYF. As DNA, the CDR3 is TGTGCCAGCAGTCTCCCGCAGGGAGAGACCCAGTACTTC.

This clonotype was recorded many times. The rearrangement uses TRBV7-2 and TRBJ1-4; 7 bases align to TRBD1. The V gene's germline CDR1 is SGHTA and CDR2 FQGNSA. Trimming cost V 6 bases and J 4 bases; bases outside gene matches: 14. The CDR3 consists of 17 residues. The DNA of the CDR3 is TGTGCCAGCAGTTTAAGGGGCCGGACAGGCAATAATGAAAAACTGTTTTTT. It specifies CASSLRGRTGNNEKLFF.

Ten or more counts support this clonotype. DNA of the CDR3: TGTGCCAGCAGCTTGGGTACAGGGGGGAACTTCTACGAGCAGTACTTC. It specifies CASSLGTGGNFYEQYF. The chain employs TRBV5-6 and TRBJ2-7; TRBD1 matches at 8 bases. The CDR3 runs 16 residues. V shed 0 bases and J 3 bases; nucleotides not matched to a gene: 8. Germline CDR1 SGHDT, CDR2 YYEEEE.

J is TRBJ1-1 and V is TRBV5-6; weak D call: TRBD1 (5 bases). The V gene lost 3 bases and the J gene lost 0 bases, with 15 bases spanning the gap. This CDR3 spans 16 amino acids. Germline lookup yields CDR1 SGHDT and CDR2 YYEEEE. The CDR3 loop reads CASSWGGGAMNTEAFF. The CDR3 DNA is TGTGCCAGCAGCTGGGGCGGGGGAGCTATGAACACTGAAGCTTTCTTT.

In its sample, this clonotype was seen many times. The CDR3 here is CASSFAGAEQFF. CDR3 in DNA: TGTGCCAGCAGTTTTGCGGGAGCCGAGCAGTTCTTC. The chain uses TRBV12-3 or TRBV12-4 and TRBJ2-1, with 7 bases aligning to TRBD2. Germline trimming cut 3 bases from V and 10 bases from J; bases unmatched to any gene: 3. The CDR3 spans 12 residues.

This clonotype showed up just a few times. The chain links TRBV20-1 to TRBJ2-7; TRBD1 matches 9 bases. The CDR3 length is 16 residues. J gave up 1 base and V 1 base, and 8 bases lay outside the gene matches. Germline V gene lookup returns CDR1 DFQATT and CDR2 SNEGSKA (reference sequence). The CDR3 reads CSARAGGQGPSYEQYF. The CDR3 bases are TGCAGTGCTAGAGCGGGGGGACAGGGCCCATCCTACGAGCAGTACTTC.

There are a few counts of this clonotype. CDR3 sequence: CATSRGGLAGDNEQFF. The CDR3, as DNA: TGTGCCACCAGCAGGGGGGGACTAGCGGGGGACAATGAGCAGTTCTTC. This chain links TRBV15 with TRBJ2-1; TRBD2 aligns across 14 bases. In germline, CDR1 is LNHNV, CDR2 YYDKDF (reference sequence). Germline trimming cut 3 bases from V and 5 bases from J; bases unmatched to any gene: 3. This CDR3 has 16 amino acids. The full variable domain, completed using reference TRBV15 and TRBJ2-1, is DAMVIQNPRYQVTQFGKPVTLSCSQTLNHNVMYWYQQKSSQAPKLLFHYYDKDFNNEADTPDNFQSRRPNTSFCFLDIRSPGLGDTAMYLCATSRGGLAGDNEQFFGPGTRLTVL.

In regard to this clonotype: A read error is likely, as this CDR3 ends without the conserved phenylalanine or tryptophan. The V call is TRBV5-1, the J call TRBJ2-5; D remains unclear. Trimming left V 5 bases short and J 2 bases short, with 7 bases between. The CDR3 runs to 12 residues. Germline V CDR1 and CDR2: SGHRS, YFSETQ. The CDR3 protein is CASRGLQETQYV. DNA for the CDR3: TGCGCCAGCAGGGGGTTGCAAGAGACCCAGTACGTC.

The chain links TRBV7-2 to TRBJ1-5; TRBD1 agrees at 8 bases. V lost 8 bases to trimming and J lost 5 bases; unmatched junction nucleotides: 8. The germline gives CDR1 SGHTA, CDR2 FQGNSA. This CDR3 has 14 amino acids. The CDR3 DNA reads as TGTGCCAGCCAACCCCGGACAGGGCATCAGCCCCAGCATTTT. Protein sequence: CASQPRTGHQPQHF.

This clonotype was detected only once. This chain links TRBV7-2 with TRBJ1-6; D is perhaps TRBD1 (6 bases). The CDR3 contains 17 residues. Germline V gene sequence: CDR1 SGHTA, CDR2 FQGNSA. V lost 5 bases and J lost 0, with 14 bases in between. CDR3 protein: CASSTHTGSSYNSPLHF. CDR3 sequence (DNA): TGTGCCAGCAGCACACACACAGGGAGCTCCTATAATTCACCCCTCCACTTT. Combining the CDR3 with reference TRBV7-2 and TRBJ1-6 gives the whole variable domain GAGVSQSPSNKVTEKGKDVELRCDPISGHTALYWYRQSLGQGLEFLIYFQGNSAPDKSGLPSDRFSAERTGGSVSTLTIQRTQQEDSAVYLCASSTHTGSSYNSPLHFGNGTRLTVT.

V is TRBV7-2 and J is TRBJ2-5, with a possible D match to TRBD2 (5 bases). Trimming shortened V by 2 bases and J by 5 bases, and 9 bases separated the two germline ends. This CDR3 contains 13 residues. Germline V CDR1 and CDR2: SGHTA, FQGNSA. DNA for the CDR3: TGTGCCAGCAGCTTATTCCCGGGGGAGACCCAGTACTTC. Residues: CASSLFPGETQYF. The whole variable domain, filled in from reference TRBV7-2 and TRBJ2-5, reads GAGVSQSPSNKVTEKGKDVELRCDPISGHTALYWYRQSLGQGLEFLIYFQGNSAPDKSGLPSDRFSAERTGGSVSTLTIQRTQQEDSAVYLCASSLFPGETQYFGPGTRLLVL.

This clonotype was detected ten times or more. The V and J genes are TRBV5-1 and TRBJ1-2; TRBD1 might be the D (5 bases). The CDR3 length is 13 residues. V was pared by 3 bases and J by 1 base, with 7 bases between. The V gene's germline CDR1 is SGHRS and CDR2 YFSETQ. The CDR3 is CASSWDVNYGYTF. The CDR3 DNA follows: TGCGCCAGCAGCTGGGACGTTAACTATGGCTACACCTTC.

The table lists this clonotype with a few counts. This chain connects TRBV25-1 to TRBJ2-1; either TRBD1 or TRBD2 may fit D (6 bases each). The CDR3 is 12 residues long. The germline CDR1 and CDR2 sequences are MGHDK and SYGVNS. Trimming removed 10 bases at V and 7 bases at J, with 14 bases between. The CDR3 sequence: CATRGAWNEQFF. The CDR3 bases are TGTGCCACAAGGGGGGCGTGGAATGAGCAGTTCTTC.

This clonotype was counted only a few times. The chain employs TRBV20-1 and TRBJ2-7; D is uncertain. Per germline, CDR1 DFQATT and CDR2 SNEGSKA (reference sequence). V lost 2 bases to trimming and J lost 0 bases, with 11 bases between them. This CDR3 spans 14 amino acids. The CDR3 sequence: CSARIPSSSYEQYF. The CDR3 DNA sequence: TGCAGTGCTAGAATCCCCTCAAGCTCCTACGAGCAGTACTTC.

The chain has TRBV5-5 and TRBJ1-2; D gene uncertain. CDR3 length: 14 amino acids. Germline CDR1 and CDR2: SGHKS and YYEKEE (reference sequence). V shed 4 bases and J shed 4 bases, with 14 bases lying between them. In nucleotides, the CDR3 is TGTGCCAGCAGCGCATCGGCCAGTTCCTATGGCTACACCTTC. It is translated as CASSASASSYGYTF.

The table lists this clonotype with a few counts. This chain links TRBV19 with TRBJ2-7, with TRBD1 identical over 8 bases. The germline gives CDR1 LNHDA, CDR2 SQIVND (reference sequence). The CDR3 has 15 amino acids. After removal of 3 bases from V and 3 bases from J, the junction contained 7 bases not matched to a gene. CDR3 residues: CASSMETGVSYEQYF. DNA for the CDR3: TGTGCCAGTAGTATGGAGACAGGGGTCAGCTACGAGCAGTACTTC. The entire variable domain, with the rest obtained from reference TRBV19 and TRBJ2-7, is as follows: DGGITQSPKYLFRKEGQNVTLSCEQNLNHDAMYWYRQDPGQGLRLIYYSQIVNDFQKGDIAEGYSVSREKKESFPLTVTSAQKNPTAFYLCASSMETGVSYEQYFGPGTRLTVT.

This clonotype appeared a few times. The V call is TRBV5-6, the J call TRBJ2-7; possible D gene TRBD2, 6 bases. Trimming pared 4 bases from V and 6 bases from J, leaving 14 bases between. CDR3 length equals 13 residues. Germline CDR1 reads SGHDT; CDR2 reads YYEEEE. CDR3 protein: CASSPTFGSEQYF. The CDR3 DNA sequence: TGTGCCAGCAGCCCGACCTTCGGGAGCGAGCAGTACTTC.

The gene calls are TRBV9 and TRBJ2-1, with D perhaps given as TRBD1 or TRBD2 (6 bases each). V lost 0 bases and J lost 0, with 10 bases in between. CDR3 length: 16 amino acids. The germline V gene encodes CDR1 SGDLS and CDR2 YYNGEE. The CDR3 DNA sequence: TGTGCCAGCAGCGTAGCGGGGGCAAGCTCCTACAATGAGCAGTTCTTC. This gives the protein CASSVAGASSYNEQFF. Combining the CDR3 with reference TRBV9 and TRBJ2-1 gives the whole variable domain DSGVTQTPKHLITATGQRVTLRCSPRSGDLSVYWYQQSLDQGLQFLIQYYNGEERAKGNILERFSAQQFPDLHSELNLSSLELGDSALYFCASSVAGASSYNEQFFGPGTRLTVL.

This clonotype was recorded at least ten times. This rearrangement joins TRBV5-1 to TRBJ2-1; 9 bases map to TRBD2. This CDR3 region has 15 residues. Germline V lookup: CDR1 SGHRS, CDR2 YFSETQ. V trimming: 7 bases; J trimming: 4 bases; junction bases outside the gene matches: 9. The chain's CDR3 is CASEVLAGGYNEQFF. CDR3 nucleotide sequence: TGCGCCAGCGAGGTGCTGGCGGGAGGGTACAATGAGCAGTTCTTC.

The V call is TRBV21-1, the J call TRBJ2-3; the D call in the table, TRBD1, was not verified against the DNA. TRBV21-1 is marked as a pseudogene. The CDR3 spans 17 residues. Here the CDR3 reads CASSTRQGRKETDTQYF. The DNA of the CDR3 is TGTGCCAGCAGCACCCGACAGGGACGAAAGGAGACAGATACGCAGTATTTT.

This clonotype has only a few counts. The rearrangement uses TRBV3-1 and TRBJ2-5; D not resolved. This CDR3 comprises 15 residues. Germline V lookup: CDR1 LGHDT, CDR2 YNNKEL (reference sequence). V lost 0 bases to trimming and J lost 1 base, with 9 bases between them. CDR3 sequence reads: CASSQDVSIQETQYF. For the CDR3, the DNA is TGTGCCAGCAGCCAAGATGTTTCGATCCAAGAGACCCAGTACTTC.

This clonotype was detected a few times. The CDR3 loop reads CASSLAGQGENIQYF. The CDR3 DNA reads TGTGCCAGCAGTTTAGCGGGACAGGGGGAAAACATTCAGTACTTC. The rearrangement uses TRBV12-3 or TRBV12-4 and TRBJ2-4, with 11 bases fitting TRBD1. This CDR3 is 15 amino acids long. V trimming: 0 bases; J trimming: 5 bases; junction bases outside the gene matches: 0.

This chain connects TRBV12-3 or TRBV12-4 to TRBJ1-6; 9 nucleotides match TRBD1. J was trimmed by 10 bases and V by 6 bases; bases with no gene match: 7. CDR3 length equals 14 residues. CDR3: CASRPGQGRSPLHF. The CDR3 DNA sequence: TGTGCCAGCAGACCAGGACAGGGGCGGTCACCCCTCCACTTT.

The table lists this clonotype with a few counts. The chain is built from TRBV9 and TRBJ2-4; D might be TRBD1 (6 bases). The CDR3 totals 15 residues. The V end was cut by 3 bases, the J end by 4 bases, with 14 bases between. Per the germline V gene, CDR1 is SGDLS and CDR2 is YYNGEE. The CDR3 DNA is TGTGCCAGCAGCGGGGGCCCGGACAGTAAAAACATTCAGTACTTC. This gives the protein CASSGGPDSKNIQYF. The full variable domain, with the rest looked up from reference TRBV9 and TRBJ2-4, is DSGVTQTPKHLITATGQRVTLRCSPRSGDLSVYWYQQSLDQGLQFLIQYYNGEERAKGNILERFSAQQFPDLHSELNLSSLELGDSALYFCASSGGPDSKNIQYFGAGTRLSVL.

A few counts support this clonotype. This chain connects TRBV25-1 to TRBJ1-1; D gene unclear. The CDR3 has 12 residues. Between the trimmed V and J ends, which lost 4 bases and 7 bases, there was a span of 10 bases. Germline V gene data show CDR1 as MGHDK and CDR2 as SYGVNS. DNA for the CDR3: TGTGCCAGCAGTGTATCAGGTGGTGAAGCTTTCTTT. Its protein is CASSVSGGEAFF. The full variable domain, rest sourced from reference TRBV25-1 and TRBJ1-1, is EADIYQTPRYLVIGTGKKITLECSQTMGHDKMYWYQQDPGMELHLIHYSYGVNSTEKGDLSSESTVSRIRTEHFPLTLESARPSHTSQYLCASSVSGGEAFFGQGTRLTVV.

This clonotype showed up many times. The chain carries TRBV12-3 or TRBV12-4 and TRBJ2-5; the D gene could be TRBD1 or TRBD2 (5 bases each). Trimming took 4 bases from V and 3 from J, leaving 9 bases between them. CDR3 length: 13 residues. The CDR3: CASSYGTEETQYF. CDR3 DNA sequence: TGTGCCAGCAGTTACGGGACGGAAGAGACCCAGTACTTC.

This clonotype was picked up many times. The J gene is TRBJ1-2, the V gene TRBV20-1; D may be TRBD1 (5 bases). Germline CDR1 and CDR2: DFQATT and SNEGSKA (reference sequence). V was clipped by 3 bases and J by 10 bases, with 24 bases between them. The length of the CDR3 is 15 residues. This chain's CDR3 is CSARRFTTAADIYTF. In DNA form, the CDR3 reads TGCAGTGCTAGGAGATTTACGACAGCCGCGGATATCTACACCTTC.